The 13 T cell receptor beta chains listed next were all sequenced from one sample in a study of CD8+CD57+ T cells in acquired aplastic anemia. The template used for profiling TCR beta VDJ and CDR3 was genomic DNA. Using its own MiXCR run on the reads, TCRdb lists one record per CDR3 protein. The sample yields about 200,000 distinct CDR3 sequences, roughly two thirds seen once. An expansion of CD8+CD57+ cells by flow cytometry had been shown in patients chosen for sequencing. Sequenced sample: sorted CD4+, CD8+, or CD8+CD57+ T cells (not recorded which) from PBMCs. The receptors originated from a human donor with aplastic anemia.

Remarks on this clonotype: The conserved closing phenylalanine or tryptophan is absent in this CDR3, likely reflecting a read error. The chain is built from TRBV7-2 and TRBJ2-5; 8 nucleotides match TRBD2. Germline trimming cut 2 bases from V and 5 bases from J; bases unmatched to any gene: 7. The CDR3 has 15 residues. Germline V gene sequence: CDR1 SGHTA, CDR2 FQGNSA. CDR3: CASSLLRGAGETQYL. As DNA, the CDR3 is TGTGCCAGCAGCTTATTGCGGGGGGCTGGGGAGACCCAGTACCTC.

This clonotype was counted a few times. CDR3 protein: CAISERGAVGYTF. The CDR3 bases are TGTGCCATCAGTGAACGGGGCGCGGTTGGCTACACCTTC. The chain uses TRBV10-3 and TRBJ1-2, with D perhaps TRBD1 (5 bases). Germline CDR1 ENHRY, CDR2 SYGVKD. The V gene lost 3 bases and the J gene lost 7 bases, with 12 bases spanning the gap. The CDR3 totals 13 residues.

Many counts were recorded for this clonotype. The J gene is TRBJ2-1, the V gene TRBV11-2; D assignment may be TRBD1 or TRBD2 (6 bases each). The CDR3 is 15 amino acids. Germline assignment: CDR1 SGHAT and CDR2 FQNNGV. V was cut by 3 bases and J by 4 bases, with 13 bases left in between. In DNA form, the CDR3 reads TGTGCCAGCAGCTTTTTGGGGGCGGGATACAATGAGCAGTTCTTC. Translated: CASSFLGAGYNEQFF. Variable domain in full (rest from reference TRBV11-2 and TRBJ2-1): EAGVAQSPRYKIIEKRQSVAFWCNPISGHATLYWYQQILGQGPKLLIQFQNNGVVDDSQLPKDRFSAERLKGVDSTLKIQPAKLEDSAVYLCASSFLGAGYNEQFFGPGTRLTVL.

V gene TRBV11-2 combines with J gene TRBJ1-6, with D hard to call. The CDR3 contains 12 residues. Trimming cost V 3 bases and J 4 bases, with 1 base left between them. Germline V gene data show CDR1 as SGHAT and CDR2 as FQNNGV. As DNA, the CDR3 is TGTGCCAGCAGCTTTTATAATTCACCCCTCCACTTT. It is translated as CASSFYNSPLHF.

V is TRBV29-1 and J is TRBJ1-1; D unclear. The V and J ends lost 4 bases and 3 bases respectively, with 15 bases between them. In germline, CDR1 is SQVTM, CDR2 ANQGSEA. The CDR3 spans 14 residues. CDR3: CSVAVRPEDTEAFF. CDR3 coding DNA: TGCAGCGTTGCGGTCCGTCCAGAGGACACTGAAGCTTTCTTT.

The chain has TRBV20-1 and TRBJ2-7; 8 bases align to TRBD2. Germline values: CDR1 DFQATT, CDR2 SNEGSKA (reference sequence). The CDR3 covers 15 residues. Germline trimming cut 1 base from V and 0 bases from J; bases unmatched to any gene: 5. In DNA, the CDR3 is TGCAGTGCTAGAGGTAGTAGCGGGAACTCCTACGAGCAGTACTTC. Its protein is CSARGSSGNSYEQYF.

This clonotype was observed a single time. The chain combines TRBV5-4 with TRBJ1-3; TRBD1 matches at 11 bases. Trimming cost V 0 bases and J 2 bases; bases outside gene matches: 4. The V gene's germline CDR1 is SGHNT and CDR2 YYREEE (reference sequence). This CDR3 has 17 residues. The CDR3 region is CASSLGSGQGAGNTIYF. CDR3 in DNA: TGTGCCAGCAGCTTGGGATCGGGACAGGGGGCTGGAAACACCATATATTTT.

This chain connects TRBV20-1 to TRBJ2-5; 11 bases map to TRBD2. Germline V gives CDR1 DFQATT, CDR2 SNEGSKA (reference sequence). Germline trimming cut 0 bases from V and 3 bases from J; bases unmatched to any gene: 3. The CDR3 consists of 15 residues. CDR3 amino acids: CSARDLLAGEETQYF. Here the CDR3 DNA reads TGCAGTGCTAGAGATTTACTAGCGGGGGAAGAGACCCAGTACTTC.

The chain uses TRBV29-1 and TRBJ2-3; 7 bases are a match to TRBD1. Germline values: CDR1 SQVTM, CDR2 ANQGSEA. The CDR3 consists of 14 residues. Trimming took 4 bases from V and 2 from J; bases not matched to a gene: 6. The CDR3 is CSVARQGNTDTQYF. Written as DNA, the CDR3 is TGCAGCGTTGCGCGACAGGGAAACACAGATACGCAGTATTTT.

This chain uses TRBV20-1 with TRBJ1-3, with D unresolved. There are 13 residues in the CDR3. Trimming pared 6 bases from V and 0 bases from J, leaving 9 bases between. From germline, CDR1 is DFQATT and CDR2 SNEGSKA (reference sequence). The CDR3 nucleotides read TGCAGTGCGGGAGGCTCCTCTGGAAACACCATATATTTT. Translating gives CSAGGSSGNTIYF.

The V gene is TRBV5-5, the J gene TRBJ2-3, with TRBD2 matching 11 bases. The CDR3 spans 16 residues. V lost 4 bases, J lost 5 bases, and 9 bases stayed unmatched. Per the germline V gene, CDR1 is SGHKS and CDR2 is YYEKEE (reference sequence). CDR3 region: CASSQTSGALGDTQYF. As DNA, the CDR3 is TGTGCCAGCAGCCAGACTAGCGGGGCCTTGGGAGATACGCAGTATTTT.

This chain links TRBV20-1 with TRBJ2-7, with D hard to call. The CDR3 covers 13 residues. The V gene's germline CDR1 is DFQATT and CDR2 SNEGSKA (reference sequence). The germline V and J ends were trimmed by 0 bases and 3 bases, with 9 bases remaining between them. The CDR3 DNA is TGCAGTGCTAGAGATATGAGATACTACGAGCAGTACTTC. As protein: CSARDMRYYEQYF.

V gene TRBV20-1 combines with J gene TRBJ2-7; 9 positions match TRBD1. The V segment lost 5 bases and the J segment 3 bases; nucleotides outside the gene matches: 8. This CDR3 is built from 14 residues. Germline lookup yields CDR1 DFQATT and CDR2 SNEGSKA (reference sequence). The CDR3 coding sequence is TGCAGTGCTCCTAAGACAGGGGGAGGCTACGAGCAGTACTTC. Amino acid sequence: CSAPKTGGGYEQYF.